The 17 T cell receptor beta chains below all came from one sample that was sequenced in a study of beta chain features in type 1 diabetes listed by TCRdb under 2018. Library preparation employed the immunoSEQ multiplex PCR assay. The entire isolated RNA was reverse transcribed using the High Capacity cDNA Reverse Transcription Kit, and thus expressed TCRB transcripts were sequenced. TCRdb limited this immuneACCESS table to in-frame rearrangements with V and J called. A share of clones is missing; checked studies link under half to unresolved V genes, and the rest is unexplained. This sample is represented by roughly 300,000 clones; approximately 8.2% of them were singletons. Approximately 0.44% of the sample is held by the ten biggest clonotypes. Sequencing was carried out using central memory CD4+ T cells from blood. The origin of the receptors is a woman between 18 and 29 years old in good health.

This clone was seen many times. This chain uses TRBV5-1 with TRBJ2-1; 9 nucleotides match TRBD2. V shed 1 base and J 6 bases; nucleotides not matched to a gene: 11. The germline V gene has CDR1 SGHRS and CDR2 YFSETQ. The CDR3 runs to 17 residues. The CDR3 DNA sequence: TGCGCCAGCAGCTTGAGTGTGGCTAGCGGGACAATCAATGAGCAGTTCTTC. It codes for CASSLSVASGTINEQFF.

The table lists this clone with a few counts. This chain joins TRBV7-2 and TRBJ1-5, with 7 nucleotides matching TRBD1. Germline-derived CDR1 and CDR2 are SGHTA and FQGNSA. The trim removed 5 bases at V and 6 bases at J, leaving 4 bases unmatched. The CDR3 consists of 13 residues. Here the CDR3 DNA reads TGTGCCAGCAGCGCGGGACAGCTTCAGCCCCAGCATTTT. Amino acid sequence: CASSAGQLQPQHF.

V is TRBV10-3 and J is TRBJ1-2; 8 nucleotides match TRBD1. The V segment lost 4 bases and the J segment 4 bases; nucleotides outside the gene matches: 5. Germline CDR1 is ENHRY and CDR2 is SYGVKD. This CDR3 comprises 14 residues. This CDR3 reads CAISAGTGSYGYTF. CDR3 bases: TGTGCCATCAGTGCCGGGACAGGCAGCTATGGCTACACCTTC.

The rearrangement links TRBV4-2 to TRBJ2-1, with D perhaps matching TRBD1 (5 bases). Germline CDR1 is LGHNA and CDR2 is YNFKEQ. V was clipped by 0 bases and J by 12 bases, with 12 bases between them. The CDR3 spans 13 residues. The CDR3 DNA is TGTGCCAGCAGCCAAGATCCCCAGCAGGGGCAGTTCTTC. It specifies CASSQDPQQGQFF.

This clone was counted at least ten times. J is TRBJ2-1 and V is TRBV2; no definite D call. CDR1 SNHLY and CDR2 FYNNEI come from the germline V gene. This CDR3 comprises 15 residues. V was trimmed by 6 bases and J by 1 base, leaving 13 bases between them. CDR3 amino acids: CASSLQSTSYNEQFF. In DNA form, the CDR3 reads TGTGCCAGCAGCCTCCAGAGTACTTCCTACAATGAGCAGTTCTTC.

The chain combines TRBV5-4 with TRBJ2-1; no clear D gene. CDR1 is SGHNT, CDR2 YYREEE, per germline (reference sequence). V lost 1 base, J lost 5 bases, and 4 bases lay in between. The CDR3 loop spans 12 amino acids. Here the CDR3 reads CASSLFHNEQFF. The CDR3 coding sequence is TGTGCCAGCAGCTTGTTTCACAATGAGCAGTTCTTC.

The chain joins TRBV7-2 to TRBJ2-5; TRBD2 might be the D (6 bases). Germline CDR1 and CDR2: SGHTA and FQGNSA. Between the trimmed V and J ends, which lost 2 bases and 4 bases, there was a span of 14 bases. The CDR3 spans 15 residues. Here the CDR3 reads CASSLYTGVGETQYF. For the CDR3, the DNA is TGTGCCAGCAGCTTATATACGGGGGTGGGAGAGACCCAGTACTTC.

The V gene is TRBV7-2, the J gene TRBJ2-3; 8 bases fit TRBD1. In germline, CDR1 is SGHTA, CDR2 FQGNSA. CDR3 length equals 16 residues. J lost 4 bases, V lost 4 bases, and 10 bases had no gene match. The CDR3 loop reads CASSSFGGQGADTQYF. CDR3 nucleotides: TGTGCCAGCAGCTCCTTTGGTGGACAGGGCGCAGATACGCAGTATTTT.

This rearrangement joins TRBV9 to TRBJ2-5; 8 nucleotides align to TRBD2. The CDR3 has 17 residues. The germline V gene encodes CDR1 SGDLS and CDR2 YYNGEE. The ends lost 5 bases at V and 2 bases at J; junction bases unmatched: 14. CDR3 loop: CASSAGAIAGTQETQYF. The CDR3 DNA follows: TGTGCCAGCAGTGCAGGAGCTATAGCGGGGACACAAGAGACCCAGTACTTC. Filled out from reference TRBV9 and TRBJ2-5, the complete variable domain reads DSGVTQTPKHLITATGQRVTLRCSPRSGDLSVYWYQQSLDQGLQFLIQYYNGEERAKGNILERFSAQQFPDLHSELNLSSLELGDSALYFCASSAGAIAGTQETQYFGPGTRLLVL.

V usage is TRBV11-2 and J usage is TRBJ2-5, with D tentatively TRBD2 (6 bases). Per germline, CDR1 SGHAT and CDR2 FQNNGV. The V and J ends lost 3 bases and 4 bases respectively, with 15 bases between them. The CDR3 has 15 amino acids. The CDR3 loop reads CASSFNWDGRETQYF. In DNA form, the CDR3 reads TGTGCCAGCAGCTTTAATTGGGACGGGAGAGAGACCCAGTACTTC.

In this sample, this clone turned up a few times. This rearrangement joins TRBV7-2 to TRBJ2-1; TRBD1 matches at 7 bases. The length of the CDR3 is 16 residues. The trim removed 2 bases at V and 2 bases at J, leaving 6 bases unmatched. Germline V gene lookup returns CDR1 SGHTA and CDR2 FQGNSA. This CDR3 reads CASSLLVTGAYNEQFF. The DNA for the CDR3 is TGTGCCAGCAGCTTACTCGTCACAGGGGCCTACAATGAGCAGTTCTTC.

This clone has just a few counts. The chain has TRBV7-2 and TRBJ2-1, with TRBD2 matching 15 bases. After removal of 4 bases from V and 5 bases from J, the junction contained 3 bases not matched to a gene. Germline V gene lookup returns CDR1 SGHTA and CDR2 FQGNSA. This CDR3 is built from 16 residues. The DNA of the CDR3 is TGTGCCAGCAGCTACGGACTAGCGGGAGGGCACAATGAGCAGTTCTTC. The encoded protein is CASSYGLAGGHNEQFF.

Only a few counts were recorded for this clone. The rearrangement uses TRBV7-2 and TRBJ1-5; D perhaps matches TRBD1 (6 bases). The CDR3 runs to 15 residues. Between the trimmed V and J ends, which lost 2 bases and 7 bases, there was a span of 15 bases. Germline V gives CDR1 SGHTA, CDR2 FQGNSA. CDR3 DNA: TGTGCCAGCAGCTTAAATGGGGGCACGGGGCAGCCCCAGCATTTT. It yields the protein CASSLNGGTGQPQHF.

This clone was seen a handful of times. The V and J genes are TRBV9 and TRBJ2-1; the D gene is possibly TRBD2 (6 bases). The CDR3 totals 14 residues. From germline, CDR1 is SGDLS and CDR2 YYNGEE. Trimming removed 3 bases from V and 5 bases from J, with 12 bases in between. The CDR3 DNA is TGTGCCAGCAGCGGACGGGGGAACAACAATGAGCAGTTCTTC. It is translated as CASSGRGNNNEQFF.

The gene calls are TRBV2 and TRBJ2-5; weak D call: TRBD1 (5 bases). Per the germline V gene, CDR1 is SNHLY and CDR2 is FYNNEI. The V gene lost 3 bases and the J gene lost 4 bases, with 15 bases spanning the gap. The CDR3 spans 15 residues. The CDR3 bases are TGTGCCAGCAGTGAGAGAAGGGGTGTCGGAGAGACCCAGTACTTC. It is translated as CASSERRGVGETQYF.

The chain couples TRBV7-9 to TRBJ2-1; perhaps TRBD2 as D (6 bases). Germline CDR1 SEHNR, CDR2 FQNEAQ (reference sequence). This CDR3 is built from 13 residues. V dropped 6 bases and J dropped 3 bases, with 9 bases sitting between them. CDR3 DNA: TGTGCCAGCAGTGGGGGGAACTACAATGAGCAGTTCTTC. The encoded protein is CASSGGNYNEQFF. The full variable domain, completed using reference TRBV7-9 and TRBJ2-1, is DTGVSQNPRHKITKRGQNVTFRCDPISEHNRLYWYRQTLGQGPEFLTYFQNEAQLEKSRLLSDRFSAERPKGSFSTLEIQRTEQGDSAMYLCASSGGNYNEQFFGPGTRLTVL.

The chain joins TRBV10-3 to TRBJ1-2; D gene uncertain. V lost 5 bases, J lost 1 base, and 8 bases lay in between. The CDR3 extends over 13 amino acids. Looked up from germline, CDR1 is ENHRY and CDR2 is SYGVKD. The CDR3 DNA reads TGTGCCATCAGTAAAAAAGATAACTATGGCTACACCTTC. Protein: CAISKKDNYGYTF.